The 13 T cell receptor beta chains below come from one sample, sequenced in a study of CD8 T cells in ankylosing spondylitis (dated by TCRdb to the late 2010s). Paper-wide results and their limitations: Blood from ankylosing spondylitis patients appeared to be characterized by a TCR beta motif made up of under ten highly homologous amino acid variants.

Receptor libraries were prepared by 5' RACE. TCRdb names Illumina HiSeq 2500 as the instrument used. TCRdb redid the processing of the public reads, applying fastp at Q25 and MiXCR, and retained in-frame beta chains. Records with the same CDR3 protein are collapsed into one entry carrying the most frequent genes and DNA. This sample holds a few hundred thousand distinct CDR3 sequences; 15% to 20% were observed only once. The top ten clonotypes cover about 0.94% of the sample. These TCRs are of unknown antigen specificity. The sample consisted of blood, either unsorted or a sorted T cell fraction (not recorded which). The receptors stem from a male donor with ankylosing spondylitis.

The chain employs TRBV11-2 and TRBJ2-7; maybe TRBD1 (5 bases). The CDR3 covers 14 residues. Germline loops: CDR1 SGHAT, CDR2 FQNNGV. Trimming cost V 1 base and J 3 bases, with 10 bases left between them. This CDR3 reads CASSLVAGIYEQYF. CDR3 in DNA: TGTGCCAGCAGCTTAGTTGCAGGGATCTACGAGCAGTACTTC.

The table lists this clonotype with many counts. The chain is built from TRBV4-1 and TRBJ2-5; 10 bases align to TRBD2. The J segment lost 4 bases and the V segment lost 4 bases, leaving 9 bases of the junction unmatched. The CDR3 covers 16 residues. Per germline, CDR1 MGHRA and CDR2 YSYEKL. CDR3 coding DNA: TGCGCCAGCAGCCGAGGGACTAGCGTTAGGAGAGAGACCCAGTACTTC. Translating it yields CASSRGTSVRRETQYF.

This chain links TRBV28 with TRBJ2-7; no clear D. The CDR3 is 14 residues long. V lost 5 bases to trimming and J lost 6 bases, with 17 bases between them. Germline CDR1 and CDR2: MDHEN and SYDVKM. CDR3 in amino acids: CASSLRAPAGEQYF. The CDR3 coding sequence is TGTGCCAGCAGTCTCCGGGCCCCAGCAGGCGAGCAGTACTTC.

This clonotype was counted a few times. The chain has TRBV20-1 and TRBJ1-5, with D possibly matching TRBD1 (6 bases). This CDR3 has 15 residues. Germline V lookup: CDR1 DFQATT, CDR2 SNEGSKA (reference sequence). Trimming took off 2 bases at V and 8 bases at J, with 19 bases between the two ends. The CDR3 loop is CSARSYPDSREPQHF. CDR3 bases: TGCAGTGCTAGATCATACCCGGACAGCCGGGAGCCCCAGCATTTT.

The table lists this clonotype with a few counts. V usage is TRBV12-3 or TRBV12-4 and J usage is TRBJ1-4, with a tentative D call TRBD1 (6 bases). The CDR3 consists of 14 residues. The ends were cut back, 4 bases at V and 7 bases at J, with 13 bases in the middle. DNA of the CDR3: TGTGCCAGCAGTTCAGGGGTAAAGGGTGAAAAACTGTTTTTT. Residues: CASSSGVKGEKLFF.

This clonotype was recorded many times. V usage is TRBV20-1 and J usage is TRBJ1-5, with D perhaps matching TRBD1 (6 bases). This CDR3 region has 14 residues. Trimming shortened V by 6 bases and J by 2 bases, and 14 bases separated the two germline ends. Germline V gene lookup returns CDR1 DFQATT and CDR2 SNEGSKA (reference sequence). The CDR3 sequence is CSALTGRGNQPQHF. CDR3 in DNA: TGCAGTGCCCTGACAGGCCGGGGCAATCAGCCCCAGCATTTT.

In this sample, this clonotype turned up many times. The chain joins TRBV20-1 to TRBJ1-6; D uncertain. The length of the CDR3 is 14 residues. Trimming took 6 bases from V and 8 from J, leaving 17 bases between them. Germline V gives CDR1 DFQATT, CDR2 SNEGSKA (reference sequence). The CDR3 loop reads CSAQTGTQDSPLHF. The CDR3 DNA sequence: TGCAGTGCCCAAACGGGTACTCAGGATTCACCCCTCCACTTT.

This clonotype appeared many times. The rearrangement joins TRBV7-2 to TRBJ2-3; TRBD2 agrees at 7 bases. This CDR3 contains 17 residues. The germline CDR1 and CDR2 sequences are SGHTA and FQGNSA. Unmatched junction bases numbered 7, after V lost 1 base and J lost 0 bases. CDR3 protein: CASSLGPAGLSTDTQYF. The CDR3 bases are TGTGCCAGCAGCTTAGGTCCAGCGGGGTTAAGCACAGATACGCAGTATTTT. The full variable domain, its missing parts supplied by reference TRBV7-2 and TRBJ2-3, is GAGVSQSPSNKVTEKGKDVELRCDPISGHTALYWYRQSLGQGLEFLIYFQGNSAPDKSGLPSDRFSAERTGGSVSTLTIQRTQQEDSAVYLCASSLGPAGLSTDTQYFGPGTRLTVL.

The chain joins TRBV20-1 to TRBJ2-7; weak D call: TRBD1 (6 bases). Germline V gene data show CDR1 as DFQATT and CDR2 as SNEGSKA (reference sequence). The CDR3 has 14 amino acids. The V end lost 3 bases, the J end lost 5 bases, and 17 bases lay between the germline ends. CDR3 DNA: TGCAGTGCTAGTGAACAGGGTGCAAACCACGAGCAGTACTTC. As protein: CSASEQGANHEQYF.

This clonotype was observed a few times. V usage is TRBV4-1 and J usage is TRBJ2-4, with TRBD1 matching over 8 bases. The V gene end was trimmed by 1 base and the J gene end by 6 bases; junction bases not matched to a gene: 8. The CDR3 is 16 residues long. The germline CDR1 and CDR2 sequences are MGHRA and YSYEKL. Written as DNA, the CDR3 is TGCGCCAGCAGCCAAGTCCTGAAGCAGGGGGCAAACATTCAGTACTTC. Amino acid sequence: CASSQVLKQGANIQYF.

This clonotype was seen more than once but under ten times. The CDR3: CASSRIIDRETQYF. The CDR3 nucleotides read TGTGCCAGCAGCCGCATCATCGATCGGGAGACCCAGTACTTC. The rearrangement uses TRBV7-2 and TRBJ2-5, with D uncertain. The germline CDR1 and CDR2 sequences are SGHTA and FQGNSA. CDR3 length: 14 amino acids. Trimming stripped 5 bases from V and 5 bases from J, with 15 bases between.

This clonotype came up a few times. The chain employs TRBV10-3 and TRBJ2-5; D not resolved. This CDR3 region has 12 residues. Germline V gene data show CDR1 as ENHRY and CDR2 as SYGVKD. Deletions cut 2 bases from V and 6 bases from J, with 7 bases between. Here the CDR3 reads CAISEPYQTQYF. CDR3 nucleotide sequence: TGTGCCATCAGTGAGCCATACCAGACCCAGTACTTC.

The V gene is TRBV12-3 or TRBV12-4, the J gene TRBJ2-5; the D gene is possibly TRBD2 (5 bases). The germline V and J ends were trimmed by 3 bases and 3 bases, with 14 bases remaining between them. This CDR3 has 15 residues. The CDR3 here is CASSFRGSGEETQYF. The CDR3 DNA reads TGTGCCAGCAGTTTTCGGGGATCGGGTGAAGAGACCCAGTACTTC.